Each of the 24 T cell receptor beta chains below was sequenced from the same sample in a study of post-analysis software for immune sequencing data. cDNA libraries for TCR beta contained unique molecular identifiers. In TCRdb, the PCR reads were re-called with MiXCR into one record per CDR3 protein. This table holds approximately 690,000 distinct CDR3 sequences, around 64% found once. Findings and limits, study-wide: Five or six TRBV segments were more frequent in patients than controls; TRBV5-6, TRBV5-1 and TRBV20-1 belonged to this group.

No antigen has been assigned to these receptors. Source material: blood. The receptor set was obtained from a girl under 10 years old with multiple sclerosis.

The chain uses TRBV6-2 or TRBV6-3 and TRBJ2-1; 9 bases are a match to TRBD1. J gave up 2 bases and V 4 bases, and 3 bases lay outside the gene matches. Germline CDR1 MNHEY, CDR2 SVGEGT. This CDR3 spans 15 amino acids. The CDR3 is CASSWTGVPYNEQFF. CDR3 bases: TGTGCCAGCAGTTGGACAGGGGTCCCCTACAATGAGCAGTTCTTC.

This clonotype was seen once. V usage is TRBV6-6 and J usage is TRBJ1-1; D may be TRBD1 (5 bases). Germline values: CDR1 MNHNY, CDR2 SVGAGI (reference sequence). The CDR3 loop spans 16 amino acids. V lost 2 bases to trimming and J lost 1 base, with 14 bases between them. This chain's CDR3 is CASSYRGTSGNTEAFF. The DNA for the CDR3 is TGTGCCAGCAGTTACCGTGGGACTTCAGGGAACACTGAAGCTTTCTTT.

V and J are TRBV3-1 and TRBJ2-7, with D possibly TRBD2 on 5 matching bases. This CDR3 comprises 17 residues. V was shortened by 4 bases and J by 2 bases, with 21 bases between the two germline ends. Germline CDR1 reads LGHDT; CDR2 reads YNNKEL (reference sequence). In DNA, the CDR3 is TGTGCCAGCAGCCTATTAACCTCCGAGGGCGGAGCCTACGAGCAGTACTTC. Translating it yields CASSLLTSEGGAYEQYF.

This chain connects TRBV19 to TRBJ2-5; 11 bases fit TRBD2. Germline V gene data show CDR1 as LNHDA and CDR2 as SQIVND (reference sequence). V trimming: 6 bases; J trimming: 2 bases; junction bases outside the gene matches: 14. The CDR3 has 18 amino acids. The CDR3 DNA follows: TGTGCCAGTAGCAGGAACTCCCTAGCGGGAGGAGAACAAGAGACCCAGTACTTC. This encodes CASSRNSLAGGEQETQYF.

V and J are TRBV6-5 and TRBJ2-3, with TRBD2 matching over 15 bases. V was clipped by 4 bases and J by 0 bases; unmatched bases: 5. CDR3 length: 18 amino acids. Germline-derived CDR1 and CDR2 are MNHEY and SVGAGI. CDR3 region: CASSWTGTSGGSTDTQYF. Here the CDR3 DNA reads TGTGCCAGCAGTTGGACCGGGACTAGCGGGGGGAGCACAGATACGCAGTATTTT.

The rearrangement joins TRBV12-3 or TRBV12-4 to TRBJ1-1, with 8 bases fitting TRBD1. After removal of 5 bases from V and 5 bases from J, the junction contained 7 bases not matched to a gene. The CDR3 sequence is 14 residues long. CDR3 sequence: CASSARGQETEAFF. The CDR3 bases are TGTGCCAGCAGTGCCAGGGGGCAGGAAACTGAAGCTTTCTTT.

The CDR3 DNA follows: TGTGCCATCAGTGACCGACCGGGACTAGCGGGAGATACGCAGTATTTT. It codes for CAISDRPGLAGDTQYF. V and J are TRBV10-3 and TRBJ2-3; TRBD2 agrees at 12 bases. Germline CDR1 ENHRY, CDR2 SYGVKD. The length of the CDR3 is 16 residues. The ends lost 3 bases at V and 5 bases at J; junction bases unmatched: 6.

This clonotype appeared a few times. This chain links TRBV6-2 or TRBV6-3 with TRBJ2-3; no definite D call. V lost 4 bases and J lost 0, with 14 bases in between. CDR3 length: 16 amino acids. Germline loops: CDR1 MNHEY, CDR2 SVGEGT. The CDR3 here is CASSSRTDRSTDTQYF. CDR3 nucleotide sequence: TGTGCCAGCAGTTCTCGGACGGACCGCAGCACAGATACGCAGTATTTT.

This chain links TRBV20-1 with TRBJ1-2; D is ambiguous. Germline V gene lookup returns CDR1 DFQATT and CDR2 SNEGSKA (reference sequence). This CDR3 is 14 amino acids long. The germline V and J ends were trimmed by 0 bases and 8 bases, with 16 bases remaining between them. CDR3 in DNA: TGCAGTGCTAGAGAGGGTAGCATTTTTAGGGGCTACACCTTC. Its translation is CSAREGSIFRGYTF.

The genes are TRBV7-9 and TRBJ2-5; 8 bases align to TRBD1. The assigned J gene may be wrong: the sequence end matches TRBJ2-7 better. CDR3 size: 15 residues. CDR1 SEHNR and CDR2 FQNEAQ come from the germline V gene (reference sequence). CDR3 coding DNA: TGTGCCAGCAGCTTAGCGGGGACAGGAGAAGACGAGCAGTACTTC. This translates into CASSLAGTGEDEQYF.

The V call is TRBV27, the J call TRBJ1-5; possibly TRBD1 for D (5 bases). The germline V gene encodes CDR1 MNHEY and CDR2 SMNVEV (reference sequence). The V end was cut by 1 base, the J end by 5 bases, with 12 bases between. The CDR3 is 15 amino acids. Here the CDR3 reads CASSLFGVGDQPQHF. CDR3 coding DNA: TGTGCCAGCAGTTTATTTGGTGTAGGGGATCAGCCCCAGCATTTT.

This clonotype was seen a handful of times. This sequence joins TRBV12-3 or TRBV12-4 and TRBJ2-7, with D perhaps TRBD2 (6 bases). CDR3 size: 14 residues. V was pared by 6 bases and J by 3 bases, with 15 bases between. This CDR3 reads CASSLAQAVYEQYF. The CDR3 nucleotides are TGTGCCAGCAGCCTAGCGCAGGCGGTCTACGAGCAGTACTTC.

The genes are TRBV2 and TRBJ1-1, with D perhaps matching TRBD1 (6 bases). V lost 7 bases and J 3 bases, leaving 12 bases between the germline ends. Germline loops: CDR1 SNHLY, CDR2 FYNNEI. The CDR3 is made up of 13 amino acids. CDR3: CASTRDIYTEAFF. The CDR3 region has the DNA TGTGCCAGCACCCGGGACATCTACACTGAAGCTTTCTTT. The whole variable domain, remainder taken from reference TRBV2 and TRBJ1-1, is EPEVTQTPSHQVTQMGQEVILRCVPISNHLYFYWYRQILGQKVEFLVSFYNNEISEKSEIFDDQFSVERPDGSNFTLKIRSTKLEDSAMYFCASTRDIYTEAFFGQGTRLTVV.

This sequence joins TRBV20-1 and TRBJ2-1, with 8 bases that match TRBD2. This CDR3 comprises 16 residues. Germline CDR1 and CDR2: DFQATT and SNEGSKA (reference sequence). Trimming took 1 base from V and 7 from J; bases not matched to a gene: 12. For the CDR3, the DNA is TGCAGTGCTAGAGGTCCCGGGACTAGGTTTTCGAATGAGCAGTTCTTC. It specifies CSARGPGTRFSNEQFF.

The chain uses TRBV6-2 or TRBV6-3 and TRBJ2-7; either TRBD1 or TRBD2 may fit D (5 bases each). Trimming removed 2 bases at V and 1 base at J, with 12 bases between. Germline assignment: CDR1 MNHEY and CDR2 SVGEGT. The CDR3 covers 15 residues. The CDR3 spells CASSYGGSYSYEQYF. Written as DNA, the CDR3 is TGTGCCAGCAGTTACGGGGGTAGCTATTCCTACGAGCAGTACTTC.

The V call is TRBV6-5, the J call TRBJ2-1; D is uncertain. Germline V gene data show CDR1 as MNHEY and CDR2 as SVGAGI. The CDR3 spans 12 residues. V lost 4 bases to trimming and J lost 8 bases, with 9 bases between them. CDR3 loop: CASSLRWDEQFF. For the CDR3, the DNA is TGTGCCAGCAGTTTACGGTGGGATGAGCAGTTCTTC.

The V call is TRBV7-8, the J call TRBJ2-1, with TRBD2 as a possible D gene (5 bases). The CDR3 is 17 residues long. Trimming took off 3 bases at V and 0 bases at J, with 15 bases between the two ends. In germline, CDR1 is SGHVS, CDR2 FQNEAQ. The CDR3, as DNA: TGTGCCAGCAGCTTGACTCCCGCGGGTTCCTCCTACAATGAGCAGTTCTTC. The encoded protein is CASSLTPAGSSYNEQFF. The complete variable domain, with remaining parts taken from reference TRBV7-8 and TRBJ2-1, reads GAGVSQSPRYKVAKRGQDVALRCDPISGHVSLFWYQQALGQGPEFLTYFQNEAQLDKSGLPSDRFFAERPEGSVSTLKIQRTQQEDSAVYLCASSLTPAGSSYNEQFFGPGTRLTVL.

The chain employs TRBV5-1 and TRBJ1-6; D is uncertain. Per germline, CDR1 SGHRS and CDR2 YFSETQ. V dropped 0 bases and J dropped 7 bases, with 8 bases sitting between them. This CDR3 is 14 amino acids long. The CDR3 region has the DNA TGCGCCAGCAGCTTGGACGGCTCCAATTCACCCCTCCACTTT. Protein sequence: CASSLDGSNSPLHF. Full variable domain (rest looked up from reference TRBV5-1 and TRBJ1-6): KAGVTQTPRYLIKTRGQQVTLSCSPISGHRSVSWYQQTPGQGLQFLFEYFSETQRNKGNFPGRFSGRQFSNSRSEMNVSTLELGDSALYLCASSLDGSNSPLHFGNGTRLTVT.

This clonotype was counted only a few times. The rearrangement uses TRBV12-3 or TRBV12-4 and TRBJ2-3; D gene uncertain. V was shortened by 8 bases and J by 4 bases, with 13 bases between the two germline ends. The CDR3 extends over 13 amino acids. The CDR3 loop reads CASVTHSADTQYF. For the CDR3, the DNA is TGTGCCAGCGTAACGCACAGTGCAGATACGCAGTATTTT.

This chain connects TRBV20-1 to TRBJ2-5, with a possible D match to TRBD2 (6 bases). The V and J ends lost 4 bases and 11 bases respectively, with 29 bases between them. Germline CDR1 DFQATT, CDR2 SNEGSKA (reference sequence). The CDR3 totals 16 residues. Here the CDR3 reads CSAIPGSGLREDTQYF. The CDR3 DNA follows: TGCAGTGCTATCCCAGGTAGCGGACTAAGAGAAGATACGCAGTACTTC.

V is TRBV20-1 and J is TRBJ2-7, with 7 nucleotides matching TRBD1. The CDR3 length is 13 residues. V lost 5 bases, J lost 0 bases, and 4 bases stayed unmatched. Germline V lookup: CDR1 DFQATT, CDR2 SNEGSKA (reference sequence). This chain's CDR3 is CSAGNRGSYEQYF. The DNA for the CDR3 is TGCAGTGCTGGCAACAGGGGCTCCTACGAGCAGTACTTC.

The chain employs TRBV12-3 or TRBV12-4 and TRBJ2-1; D may correspond to TRBD1 or TRBD2 (6 bases each). There are 14 residues in the CDR3. The germline V and J ends were trimmed by 2 bases and 5 bases, with 10 bases remaining between them. In DNA, the CDR3 is TGTGCCAGCAGTTTATGGGGGGCCCACAATGAGCAGTTCTTC. Translation gives CASSLWGAHNEQFF.

This chain uses TRBV20-1 with TRBJ2-3; tentatively, D is TRBD1 or TRBD2 (5 bases each). The CDR3 length is 12 residues. V was cut by 7 bases and J by 4 bases, with 12 bases left in between. Germline assignment: CDR1 DFQATT and CDR2 SNEGSKA (reference sequence). Here the CDR3 reads CSVGGLADTQYF. Written as DNA, the CDR3 is TGCAGTGTTGGGGGTTTGGCAGATACGCAGTATTTT.

The CDR3, as DNA: TGTGCCTGGAGTGTAAGGAAGTTTTGGGGTGAGCAGTTCTTC. The encoded protein is CAWSVRKFWGEQFF. V gene TRBV30 combines with J gene TRBJ2-1; no clear D gene. The germline CDR1 and CDR2 sequences are GTSNPN and SVGIG (reference sequence). V lost 0 bases and J lost 9, with 15 bases in between. The CDR3 sequence is 14 residues long. Full variable domain (remainder filled in from reference TRBV30 and TRBJ2-1): SQTIHQWPATLVQPVGSPLSLECTVEGTSNPNLYWYRQAAGRGLQLLFYSVGIGQISSEVPQNLSASRPQDRQFILSSKKLLLSDSGFYLCAWSVRKFWGEQFFGPGTRLTVL.